The next 5 T cell receptor beta chains were all read from a single sample in a study of cytomegalovirus exposure and HLA in healthy donors. A multiplex PCR was run with 60 Vbeta primers and 13 Jbeta primers. Clones were sequenced by immunoSEQ multiplex PCR, and TCRdb holds only the in-frame ones, with some missing. The specimen's table records 130,000 or so clones. The sequenced sample was PBMCs. The receptors derive from a man in his late teens or twenties in good health and CMV-seronegative.

V and J are TRBV7-2 and TRBJ1-2; no firm D call. V shed 1 base and J shed 4 bases, with 7 bases lying between them. The CDR3 consists of 13 residues. Germline V gives CDR1 SGHTA, CDR2 FQGNSA. The CDR3: CASSLEILYGYTF. CDR3 nucleotides: TGTGCCAGCAGCTTAGAAATCCTCTATGGCTACACCTTC.

Concerning this clone itself: Other DNA variants within this sample encode the same CDR3. The genes are TRBV7-3 and TRBJ1-5; D not resolved. This CDR3 contains 13 residues. The V gene lost 5 bases and the J gene lost 5 bases, with 10 bases spanning the gap. Germline CDR1 and CDR2: SGHTA and FQGTGA. The CDR3 loop is CASSLSSDQPQHF. DNA of the CDR3: TGTGCCAGCAGCCTAAGCAGCGATCAGCCCCAGCATTTT. The whole variable domain, remainder taken from reference TRBV7-3 and TRBJ1-5, is GAGVSQTPSNKVTEKGKYVELRCDPISGHTALYWYRQSLGQGPEFLIYFQGTGAADDSGLPNDRFFAVRPEGSVSTLKIQRTERGDSAVYLCASSLSSDQPQHFGDGTRLSIL.

The gene calls are TRBV6-1 and TRBJ1-1; D call uncertain. The V end lost 8 bases, the J end lost 4 bases, and 17 bases lay between the germline ends. Germline V gives CDR1 MNHNS, CDR2 SASEGT. The CDR3 is made up of 14 amino acids. The CDR3 DNA follows: TGTGCCAGCCTACGGCCCGGGTCGGGCACTGAAGCTTTCTTT. Translation: CASLRPGSGTEAFF.

The V gene is TRBV9, the J gene TRBJ1-2, with 7 positions matching TRBD1. J gave up 0 bases and V 1 base, and 3 bases lay outside the gene matches. CDR3 length: 15 residues. Germline values: CDR1 SGDLS, CDR2 YYNGEE. In nucleotides, the CDR3 is TGTGCCAGCAGCGTAAGGGGGACAGCTAACTATGGCTACACCTTC. It is translated as CASSVRGTANYGYTF.

The chain links TRBV10-3 to TRBJ1-1; tentative D call: TRBD1 (5 bases). This CDR3 contains 18 residues. Trimming left V 7 bases short and J 5 bases short, with 29 bases between. The germline V gene encodes CDR1 ENHRY and CDR2 SYGVKD. The CDR3 loop is CAITESNGRLGQKTEAFF. The CDR3, as DNA: TGTGCCATCACTGAAAGTAATGGAAGGTTGGGGCAGAAGACTGAAGCTTTCTTT.